Presented here are 2 T cell receptor beta chains from one specimen sequenced in a study of shared clonotypes between healthy human individuals. Sequencing was performed with immunoSEQ multiplex PCR; in TCRdb, only in-frame clones are kept and a portion is missing. Of about 2.2 million clones detected, 93% appear once; the ten largest clones hold around 1.7%. The naive CD8 fraction comprised CD45RO-negative cells positively selected for CCR7 and excluded terminally differentiated effector memory CD45RA+ cells. The specimen was naive CD8+ T cells from PBMCs. The source of these receptors is a man younger than 35 in good health. Some clones in this sample may be carry-over from other donors' samples.

The rearrangement joins TRBV6-1 to TRBJ1-2; D gene uncertain. The V gene lost 6 bases and the J gene lost 3 bases, with 14 bases spanning the gap. Germline loops: CDR1 MNHNS, CDR2 SASEGT. The CDR3 contains 14 residues. The DNA of the CDR3 is TGTGCCAGCAGGCCCCCGGGCAGCTACTATGGCTACACCTTC. Amino acid sequence: CASRPPGSYYGYTF.

The J gene is TRBJ2-3, the V gene TRBV27; TRBD1 is a possible D gene (6 bases). Germline loops: CDR1 MNHEY, CDR2 SMNVEV (reference sequence). Trimming took off 5 bases at V and 14 bases at J, with 17 bases between the two ends. This CDR3 region has 12 residues. The CDR3 nucleotides read TGTGCCAGCAGTCCCTATCCAGGGGATTCGTATTTT. Protein: CASSPYPGDSYF.